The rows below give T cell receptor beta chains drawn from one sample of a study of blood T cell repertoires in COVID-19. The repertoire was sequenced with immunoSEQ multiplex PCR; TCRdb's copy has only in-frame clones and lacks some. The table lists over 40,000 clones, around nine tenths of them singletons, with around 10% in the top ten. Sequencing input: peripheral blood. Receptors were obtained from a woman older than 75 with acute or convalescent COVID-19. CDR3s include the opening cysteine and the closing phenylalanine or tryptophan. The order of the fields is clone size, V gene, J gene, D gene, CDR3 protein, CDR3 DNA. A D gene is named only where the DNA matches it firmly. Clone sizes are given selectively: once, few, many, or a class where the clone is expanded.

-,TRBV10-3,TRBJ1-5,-,CAIARGEAQPQHF,TGTGCCATCGCTCGGGGGGAGGCTCAGCCCCAGCATTTT
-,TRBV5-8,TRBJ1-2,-,CASSLESLRGRGYGYTF,TGTGCCAGCAGCTTGGAATCACTGCGGGGTAGGGGCTATGGCTACACCTTC
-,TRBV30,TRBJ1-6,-,CAWSVLSPLHF,TGTGCCTGGAGTGTACTTTCACCCCTCCACTTT
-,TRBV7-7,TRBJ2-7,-,CASSLDPGAREQYF,TGTGCCAGCAGCTTAGATCCAGGGGCTCGCGAGCAGTACTTC
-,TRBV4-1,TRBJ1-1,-,CASSQDGQKAFF,TGCGCCAGCAGCCAAGATGGGCAGAAAGCTTTCTTT
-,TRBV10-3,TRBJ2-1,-,CAISESYGSNEQFF,TGTGCCATCAGTGAGTCGTATGGGAGTAATGAGCAGTTCTTC
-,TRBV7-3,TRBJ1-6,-,CASSQTGGNSPLHF,TGTGCCAGCAGCCAGACGGGGGGTAATTCACCCCTCCACTTT
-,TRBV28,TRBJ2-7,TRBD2,CASNPSGLADYEQYF,TGTGCCAGCAATCCCAGCGGACTAGCGGACTACGAGCAGTACTTC
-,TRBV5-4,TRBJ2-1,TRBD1,CASSFDRGNEQFF,TGTGCCAGCAGCTTTGACAGGGGGAATGAGCAGTTCTTC
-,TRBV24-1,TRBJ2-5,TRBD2,CATSGSGLAVETQYF,TGTGCCACCAGTGGATCGGGACTAGCTGTAGAGACCCAGTACTTC
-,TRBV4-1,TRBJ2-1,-,CASSQDPRVTGSYNEQFF,TGCGCCAGCAGCCAAGATCCTCGGGTTACCGGGAGCTACAATGAGCAGTTCTTC
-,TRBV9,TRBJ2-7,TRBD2,CASSVTSGSYEQYF,TGTGCCAGCAGCGTAACTAGCGGGAGTTACGAGCAGTACTTC
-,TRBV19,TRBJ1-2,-,CASSLTGTSGYTF,TGTGCCAGTAGCTTGACGGGGACAAGCGGCTACACCTTC
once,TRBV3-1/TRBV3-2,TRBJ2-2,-,CASSRGVGGELFF,TGTGCCAGCAGCCGGGGCGTCGGGGGGGAGCTGTTTTTT
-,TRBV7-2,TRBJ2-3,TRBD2,CASSLAGTSGARSNTQYF,TGTGCCAGCAGCTTAGCGGGGACTAGCGGGGCCCGCTCAAATACGCAGTATTTT
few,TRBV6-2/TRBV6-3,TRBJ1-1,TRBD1,CASSHRQGMGAEAFF,TGTGCCAGCAGTCACCGACAGGGTATGGGGGCTGAAGCTTTCTTT
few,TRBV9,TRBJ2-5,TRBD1,CASGPTGGAETQYF,TGTGCCAGCGGACCGACAGGGGGCGCGGAGACCCAGTACTTC
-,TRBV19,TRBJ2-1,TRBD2,CASKGASGRSNEQFF,TGTGCCAGTAAAGGGGCTAGCGGACGATCCAATGAGCAGTTCTTC
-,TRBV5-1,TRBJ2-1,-,CASSPSTATEQFF,TGCGCCAGCAGCCCCAGTACAGCCACGGAGCAGTTCTTC
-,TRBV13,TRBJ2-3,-,CASSLRSGTDTQYF,TGTGCCAGCAGCCTCCGGTCGGGCACAGATACGCAGTATTTT
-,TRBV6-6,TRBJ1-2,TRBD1,CASSYDIQGASYGYTF,TGTGCCAGCAGTTACGACATACAGGGGGCAAGCTATGGCTACACCTTC
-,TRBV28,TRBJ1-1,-,CASRRQENTEAFF,TGTGCCAGCAGGCGACAGGAGAACACTGAAGCTTTCTTT
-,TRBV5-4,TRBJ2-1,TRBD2,CASSFRSGRADEQFF,TGTGCCAGCAGCTTTCGAAGCGGGAGGGCCGATGAGCAGTTCTTC
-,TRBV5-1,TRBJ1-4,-,CASSPGATNEKLFF,TGCGCCAGCAGCCCGGGTGCAACTAATGAAAAACTGTTTTTT
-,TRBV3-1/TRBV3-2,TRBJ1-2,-,CASSQQGGYGYTF,TGTGCCAGCAGCCAACAGGGCGGCTATGGCTACACCTTC
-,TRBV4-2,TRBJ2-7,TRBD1,CASSQVRPGGSYEQYF,TGTGCCAGCAGCCAAGTTCGTCCAGGGGGCTCCTACGAGCAGTACTTC
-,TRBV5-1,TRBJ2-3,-,CASSLDPGVRADTQYF,TGCGCCAGCAGCTTGGACCCGGGAGTTCGGGCAGATACGCAGTATTTT
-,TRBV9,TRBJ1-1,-,CASSVMEGSTEAFF,TGTGCCAGCAGCGTAATGGAGGGGAGCACTGAAGCTTTCTTT
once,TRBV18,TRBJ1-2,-,CASSLSSGSEGYTF,TGTGCCAGCTCACTATCGTCCGGGTCTGAGGGCTACACCTTC
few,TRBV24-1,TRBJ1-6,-,CATTRFRCSPLHF,TGTGCCACCACGAGATTTCGGTGTTCACCCCTCCACTTT
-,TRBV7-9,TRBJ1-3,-,CASVALRESGGNTIYF,TGTGCCAGCGTCGCCCTCCGGGAGTCGGGAGGAAACACCATATATTTT
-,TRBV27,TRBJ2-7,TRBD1,CASSTNPGTGINEQYF,TGTGCCAGCAGCACTAACCCCGGGACAGGGATAAACGAGCAGTACTTC
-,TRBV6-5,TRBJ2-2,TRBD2,CASSGLVATGELFF,TGTGCCAGCAGCGGACTAGTCGCCACCGGGGAGCTGTTTTTT
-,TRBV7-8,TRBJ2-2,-,CASSPLVTGELFF,TGTGCCAGCAGCCCTTTAGTCACCGGGGAGCTGTTTTTT
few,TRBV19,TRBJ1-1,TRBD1,CASSDPGGSGTEAFF,TGTGCCAGTAGTGACCCAGGGGGCTCGGGCACTGAAGCTTTCTTT
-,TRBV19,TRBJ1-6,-,CASSIDQGTASPLHF,TGTGCCAGTAGTATAGATCAGGGGACGGCTTCACCCCTCCACTTT
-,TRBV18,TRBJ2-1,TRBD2,CASSRSSGSTNEQFF,TGTGCCAGCTCACGCTCTAGCGGGAGTACCAATGAGCAGTTCTTC
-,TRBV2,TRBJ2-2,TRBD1,CASSGTGANTGELFF,TGTGCCAGCAGCGGGACAGGGGCGAACACCGGGGAGCTGTTTTTT
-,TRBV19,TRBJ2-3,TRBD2,CASRSGLAGGKGLGSTDTQYF,TGTGCCAGTAGATCGGGACTAGCGGGAGGAAAGGGATTGGGATCCACAGATACGCAGTATTTT
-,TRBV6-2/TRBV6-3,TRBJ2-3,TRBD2,CASSYQRDTDTQYF,TGTGCCAGCAGTTACCAGCGGGACACAGATACGCAGTATTTT
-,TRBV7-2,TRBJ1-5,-,CASSLPGEYQPQHF,TGTGCCAGCAGCTTACCGGGAGAATATCAGCCCCAGCATTTT
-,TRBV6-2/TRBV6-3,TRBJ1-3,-,CASSWGRTGNTIYF,TGTGCCAGCAGTTGGGGCCGTACCGGAAACACCATATATTTT